The 9 T cell receptor beta chains below all came from one sample that was sequenced in a study of blood T cells in healthy people across ages. Then a second PCR, running roughly 7 to 12 cycles, was carried out with a sample-barcoded 5' primer and a J-beta primer mix. TCRdb analysed the 5' RACE reads with MiXCR anew, one entry per CDR3 protein. The sample has over 950,000 distinct CDR3 sequences; 51% are singletons. The sample consisted of blood. These receptors all stem from a woman aged 60 to 75 in good health.

A few counts support this clonotype. This chain links TRBV4-1 with TRBJ2-5, with D possibly being TRBD2 (6 bases). V lost 1 base and J lost 7, with 16 bases in between. This CDR3 region has 15 residues. The germline V gene has CDR1 MGHRA and CDR2 YSYEKL. This CDR3 reads CASSQAGLGGGTQYF. The CDR3 bases are TGCGCCAGCAGCCAAGCGGGACTTGGGGGAGGGACCCAGTACTTC.

This clonotype was observed a few times. J is TRBJ2-6 and V is TRBV4-3, with 13 bases lining up with TRBD2. This CDR3 region has 20 residues. The V segment lost 4 bases and the J segment 0 bases; nucleotides outside the gene matches: 9. CDR1 is LGHNA and CDR2 is YSLEER in the germline V gene. CDR3 in DNA: TGCGCCAGCAGCCCGTGGACTAGCGGGAGTGGATTCTCTGGGGCCAACGTCCTGACTTTC. Its translation is CASSPWTSGSGFSGANVLTF.

The V gene is TRBV7-3, the J gene TRBJ2-3, with 15 nucleotides matching TRBD2. The V gene end was trimmed by 3 bases and the J gene end by 6 bases; junction bases not matched to a gene: 4. The CDR3 spans 16 residues. The germline gives CDR1 SGHTA, CDR2 FQGTGA. The CDR3 region is CASSFGLAGGSDTQYF. The DNA of the CDR3 is TGTGCCAGCAGCTTCGGACTAGCGGGAGGGTCGGATACGCAGTATTTT.

This clonotype was detected ten times or more. The CDR3 region is CASSPGQIYGYTF. The CDR3 DNA is TGCGCCAGCAGCCCGGGACAGATCTATGGCTACACCTTC. The chain joins TRBV5-1 to TRBJ1-2; 7 bases align to TRBD1. The CDR3 length is 13 residues. With 4 bases clipped from V and 4 bases from J, the junction kept 4 bases outside the gene matches. Germline V gene data show CDR1 as SGHRS and CDR2 as YFSETQ.

This clonotype occurred a few times. The rearrangement joins TRBV12-3 or TRBV12-4 to TRBJ2-5; no definite D call. With 3 bases removed from V and 4 bases from J, the gap between germline ends came to 21 bases. This CDR3 comprises 17 residues. The CDR3 loop is CASSFFASQTERETQYF. As DNA, the CDR3 is TGTGCCAGCAGTTTTTTTGCCAGCCAAACCGAACGAGAGACCCAGTACTTC.

This clonotype was counted only a few times. The chain joins TRBV27 to TRBJ1-2; no clear D gene. Trimming removed 8 bases from V and 7 bases from J, with 20 bases in between. The CDR3 spans 14 residues. From germline, CDR1 is MNHEY and CDR2 SMNVEV (reference sequence). The CDR3 DNA follows: TGTGCCAGCTCTATAGGTAGGATAGCTGCTGGCTACACCTTC. It specifies CASSIGRIAAGYTF.

This clonotype was counted once. This chain joins TRBV20-1 and TRBJ2-3; no definite D call. With 1 base removed from V and 4 bases from J, the gap between germline ends came to 15 bases. The CDR3 covers 15 residues. Germline CDR1 and CDR2: DFQATT and SNEGSKA (reference sequence). Here the CDR3 DNA reads TGCAGTGCTAGAGGGGGTCTAGGTAACCCAGATACGCAGTATTTT. Translation: CSARGGLGNPDTQYF.

The CDR3 DNA reads TGCGCCAGCAGCTTGGATGGGCGAACCCCTCGGGAGACCCAGTACTTC. This translates into CASSLDGRTPRETQYF. The V gene is TRBV5-1, the J gene TRBJ2-5, with no clear D. This CDR3 comprises 16 residues. Trimming shortened V by 0 bases and J by 5 bases, and 17 bases separated the two germline ends. Germline CDR1 reads SGHRS; CDR2 reads YFSETQ.

The chain recombines TRBV20-1 with TRBJ2-7; D may be TRBD2 (5 bases). CDR1 and CDR2 from the germline V gene are DFQATT and SNEGSKA (reference sequence). The CDR3 has 14 amino acids. Trimming took 4 bases from V and 2 from J, leaving 15 bases between them. The CDR3 nucleotides are TGCAGTGCTATATCCGGAGAGGGAACCTACGAGCAGTACTTC. It codes for CSAISGEGTYEQYF.